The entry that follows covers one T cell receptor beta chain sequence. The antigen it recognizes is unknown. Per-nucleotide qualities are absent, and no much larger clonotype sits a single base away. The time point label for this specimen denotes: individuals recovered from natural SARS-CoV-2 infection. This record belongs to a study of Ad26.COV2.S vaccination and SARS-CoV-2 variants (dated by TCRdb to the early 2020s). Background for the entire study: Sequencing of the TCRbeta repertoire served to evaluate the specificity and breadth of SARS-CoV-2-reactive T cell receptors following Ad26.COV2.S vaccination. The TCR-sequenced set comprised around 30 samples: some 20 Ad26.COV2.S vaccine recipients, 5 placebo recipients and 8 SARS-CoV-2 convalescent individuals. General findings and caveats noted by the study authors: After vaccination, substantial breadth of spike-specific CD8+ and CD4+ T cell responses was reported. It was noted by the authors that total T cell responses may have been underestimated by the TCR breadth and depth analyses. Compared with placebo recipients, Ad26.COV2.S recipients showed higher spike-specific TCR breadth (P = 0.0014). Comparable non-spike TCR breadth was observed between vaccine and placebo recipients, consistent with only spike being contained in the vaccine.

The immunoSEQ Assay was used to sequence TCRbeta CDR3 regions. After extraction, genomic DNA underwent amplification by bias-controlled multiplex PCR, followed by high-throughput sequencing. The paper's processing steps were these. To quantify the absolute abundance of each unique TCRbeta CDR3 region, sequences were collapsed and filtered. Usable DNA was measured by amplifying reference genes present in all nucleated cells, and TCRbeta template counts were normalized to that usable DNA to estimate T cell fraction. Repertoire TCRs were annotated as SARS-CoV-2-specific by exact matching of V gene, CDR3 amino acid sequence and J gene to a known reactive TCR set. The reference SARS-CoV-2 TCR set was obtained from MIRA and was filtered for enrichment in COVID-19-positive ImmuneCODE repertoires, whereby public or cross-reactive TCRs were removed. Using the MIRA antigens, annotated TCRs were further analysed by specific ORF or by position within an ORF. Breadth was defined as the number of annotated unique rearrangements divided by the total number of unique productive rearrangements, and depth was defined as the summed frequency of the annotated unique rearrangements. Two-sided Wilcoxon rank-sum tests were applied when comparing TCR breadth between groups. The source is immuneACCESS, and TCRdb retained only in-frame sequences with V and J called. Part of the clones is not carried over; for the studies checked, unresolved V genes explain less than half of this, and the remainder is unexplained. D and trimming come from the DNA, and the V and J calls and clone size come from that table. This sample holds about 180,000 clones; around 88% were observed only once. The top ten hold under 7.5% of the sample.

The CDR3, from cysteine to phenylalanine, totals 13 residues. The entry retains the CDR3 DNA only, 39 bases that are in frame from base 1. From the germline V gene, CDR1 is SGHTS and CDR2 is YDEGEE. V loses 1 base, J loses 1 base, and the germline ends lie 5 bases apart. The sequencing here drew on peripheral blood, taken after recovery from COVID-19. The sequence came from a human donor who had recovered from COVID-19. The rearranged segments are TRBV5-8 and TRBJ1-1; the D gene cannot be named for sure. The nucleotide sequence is TGTGCCAGCAGCTTGCTAGGGAACACTGAAGCTTTCTTT. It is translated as CASSLLGNTEAFF.